Presented here are 11 T cell receptor beta chains from one specimen sequenced in a study of T cells expressing NK-cell markers. For each CDR3 protein, TCRdb gives one entry from its re-call of the 5' RACE reads, without DNA. Its clone listing holds some 140,000 distinct CDR3 sequences. Sequenced sample: blood T cells: a sorted CD56 or NKG2C T cell subset, CD4+ or CD8+ T cells, or bulk PBMC T cells (not recorded which). Receptors were obtained from a woman in her forties or fifties in good health.

This chain connects TRBV2 to TRBJ2-1. Per the germline V gene, CDR1 is SNHLY and CDR2 is FYNNEI. The CDR3 is 14 residues long. The CDR3 sequence: CASNEDAGWNEQFF.

This chain connects TRBV7-8 to TRBJ2-1. CDR1 and CDR2 from the germline V gene are SGHVS and FQNEAQ. This CDR3 is built from 14 residues. This CDR3 reads CASSLVVVGNEQFF.

J is TRBJ2-3 and V is TRBV6-4; TCRdb outputs TRBD1, but without DNA this stays unchecked. The CDR3 extends over 15 amino acids. The germline V gene encodes CDR1 MRHNA and CDR2 SNTAGT. The chain's CDR3 is CASSATGDGTDTQYF.

The rearrangement links TRBV4-1 to TRBJ2-3; no DNA is available, so the TRBD2 call from TCRdb remains unchecked. CDR1 and CDR2 (germline): MGHRA, YSYEKL. The CDR3 extends over 18 amino acids. CDR3: CASSQESTSGRATDTQYF.

This sequence joins TRBV7-6 and TRBJ1-1; TCRdb's assignment of TRBD1 cannot be checked, as there is no DNA. Germline V gene sequence: CDR1 SGHVS, CDR2 FNYEAQ. The CDR3 sequence is 17 residues long. The CDR3 protein is CASSISHLRTDNTEAFF.

The chain couples TRBV12-3 or TRBV12-4 to TRBJ2-3. The CDR3 consists of 14 residues. CDR3 sequence reads: CASSLSGYTDTQYF.

This sequence joins TRBV5-4 and TRBJ2-1; TCRdb outputs TRBD2, but without DNA this stays unchecked. Germline values: CDR1 SGHNT, CDR2 YYREEE (reference sequence). The CDR3 is made up of 15 amino acids. CDR3 region: CASNSWESVYNEQFF.

The rearrangement joins TRBV9 to TRBJ2-5. Germline CDR1 SGDLS, CDR2 YYNGEE. The CDR3 runs 13 residues. The CDR3 spells CASSTETSKTQYF.

V usage is TRBV27 and J usage is TRBJ1-5; TCRdb reports TRBD1, a call that lacks DNA to check it against. CDR3 length: 14 residues. CDR1 and CDR2 (germline): MNHEY, SMNVEV (reference sequence). This CDR3 is CASRPDRENQPQHF.

The V and J genes are TRBV7-2 and TRBJ2-1; checking the TCRdb D call of TRBD2 is not possible without DNA. Germline loops: CDR1 SGHTA, CDR2 FQGNSA. This CDR3 has 15 residues. This chain's CDR3 is CASSFQREAYNEQFF.

The chain recombines TRBV11-2 with TRBJ2-5; TCRdb reports TRBD1, a call that lacks DNA to check it against. Germline V gene data show CDR1 as SGHAT and CDR2 as FQNNGV. The CDR3 covers 14 residues. This chain's CDR3 is CASSLTGDSETQYF. The full variable domain, completed using reference TRBV11-2 and TRBJ2-5, is EAGVAQSPRYKIIEKRQSVAFWCNPISGHATLYWYQQILGQGPKLLIQFQNNGVVDDSQLPKDRFSAERLKGVDSTLKIQPAKLEDSAVYLCASSLTGDSETQYFGPGTRLLVL.